This is a list of T cell receptor beta chains from one sample in a study of CD8+ T cells in alopecia areata. Produced via immunoSEQ multiplex PCR; TCRdb's table is partial and in-frame only. The table records roughly 190,000 clones, less than 70% of them present only once. The specimen comprised CD4+ T cells sorted from blood, sampled around week 47, from a patient treated with tofacitinib. Receptor source: a human donor with alopecia areata. Each CDR3 is given with its conserved first and last residue. The D gene is left open where the match is weak. Clone size, where shown, is once, few, many, or a class for clones that have expanded.

j_gene: TRBJ2-2
abundance: -
d_gene: -
v_gene: TRBV11-3
CDR3nt: TGTGCCAGCAGCTTAGGTTCTCTCGAGGGTGATTTTCTCGTCGGGGAGCTGTTTTTT
CDR3aa: CASSLGSLEGDFLVGELFF

j_gene: TRBJ1-6
abundance: -
d_gene: TRBD1
v_gene: TRBV27
CDR3nt: TGTGCCAGCAGTTTACAAGGGGGCGCATCGTCGTTGCCCCTCCACTTT
CDR3aa: CASSLQGGASSLPLHF

j_gene: TRBJ2-5
abundance: -
d_gene: TRBD2
v_gene: TRBV4-3
CDR3nt: TGCGCCAGCAGCCAAGCTTCGGGGGGGCCGGGGACCCAGTACTTC
CDR3aa: CASSQASGGPGTQYF

j_gene: TRBJ2-3
abundance: few
d_gene: -
v_gene: TRBV9
CDR3nt: TGTGCCAGCAGCGTCACAGGGACGGATACGCAGTATTTT
CDR3aa: CASSVTGTDTQYF

j_gene: TRBJ1-6
abundance: -
d_gene: -
v_gene: TRBV5-4
CDR3nt: TGTGCCAGCAGCTTGGAGGGACCCAATTCACCCCTCCACTTT
CDR3aa: CASSLEGPNSPLHF

j_gene: TRBJ2-5
abundance: -
d_gene: TRBD1
v_gene: TRBV19
CDR3nt: TGTGCCAGTAGACACAAACAGGGGGCGATCGAAGAGACCCAGTACTTC
CDR3aa: CASRHKQGAIEETQYF

j_gene: TRBJ2-1
abundance: -
d_gene: TRBD2
v_gene: TRBV9
CDR3nt: TGTGCCAGCAGCGTATTAGCGGGGGCCACCTTAGACAATGAGCAGTTCTTC
CDR3aa: CASSVLAGATLDNEQFF

j_gene: TRBJ2-1
abundance: -
d_gene: -
v_gene: TRBV6-1
CDR3nt: TGTGCCAGCAGTGAAATAGGGGGTCGGGGTGAGCAGTTCTTC
CDR3aa: CASSEIGGRGEQFF

j_gene: TRBJ1-1
abundance: -
d_gene: TRBD1
v_gene: TRBV27
CDR3nt: TGTGCCAGCAAGTCGGACAGGGACACTGAAGCTTTCTTT
CDR3aa: CASKSDRDTEAFF

j_gene: TRBJ1-4
abundance: -
d_gene: TRBD1
v_gene: TRBV25-1
CDR3nt: TGTGCCAGCAGATCAGACAGGGTAGCAACTAATGAAAAACTGTTTTTT
CDR3aa: CASRSDRVATNEKLFF

j_gene: TRBJ2-7
abundance: -
d_gene: TRBD1
v_gene: TRBV15
CDR3nt: TGTGCCACCAGCAGTGGGGACAGGGACAGGGAGCAGTACTTC
CDR3aa: CATSSGDRDREQYF

j_gene: TRBJ2-7
abundance: -
d_gene: -
v_gene: TRBV7-2
CDR3nt: TGTGCCAGCAGCTTAGGACCACCTTCCTACGAGCAGTACTTC
CDR3aa: CASSLGPPSYEQYF

j_gene: TRBJ2-1
abundance: once
d_gene: -
v_gene: TRBV29-1
CDR3nt: TGCAGCGTTGATAGGTCCCCAGGCAATGAGCAGTTCTTC
CDR3aa: CSVDRSPGNEQFF

j_gene: TRBJ1-1
abundance: -
d_gene: -
v_gene: TRBV15
CDR3nt: TGTGCCACCAGCAGAGATCGCCAGAACACTGAAGCTTTCTTT
CDR3aa: CATSRDRQNTEAFF

j_gene: TRBJ1-2
abundance: -
d_gene: TRBD1
v_gene: TRBV4-1
CDR3nt: TGCGCCAGCAGCTCCCGGGACAGGGGTTACGGCTACACCTTC
CDR3aa: CASSSRDRGYGYTF

j_gene: TRBJ2-7
abundance: few
d_gene: -
v_gene: TRBV29-1
CDR3nt: TGCAGCGTTGAGGGCTCCTACGAGCAGTACTTC
CDR3aa: CSVEGSYEQYF

j_gene: TRBJ2-7
abundance: -
d_gene: -
v_gene: TRBV10-3
CDR3nt: TGTGCCATCAGTGAGGGGGGCGGCTACGAGCAGTACTTC
CDR3aa: CAISEGGGYEQYF

j_gene: TRBJ2-5
abundance: -
d_gene: -
v_gene: TRBV11-3
CDR3nt: TGTGCCAGCAGCTCCGGACACGCACAAGAGACCCAGTACTTC
CDR3aa: CASSSGHAQETQYF